This TCR beta chain was documented in a study of blood T cell repertoires in COVID-19. Study overall: Before being deemed recovered, Cohort 3 donors had two negative PCRs, clearance, or symptom resolution. Sample material is recorded as cDNA or gDNA derived from T cells, B-cell-depleted T cells, or PBMCs.

This clone has a handful of counts. Categorization into cohorts depended on clinical history that participants reported. There are 15 residues in the CDR3. The V end lost 2 bases, the J end lost 7 bases, and 15 bases lay between the germline ends. Germline V gene lookup returns CDR1 SGHAT and CDR2 FQNNGV. The data were produced by immunoSEQ multiplex PCR, yet TCRdb's version contains in-frame clones alone and is incomplete. This table holds some 160,000 clones, 79% found once. The receptor comes from a woman in her 70s in a cohort exposed to, infected with or recovered from COVID-19 (not recorded which). The specimen sequenced was PBMCs or T cells enriched from blood (not recorded which). The chain uses TRBV11-2 and TRBJ2-1, with D unclear. CDR3 coding DNA: TGTGCCAGCAGCTTACGTGGCGGAAGCGCGAATGAGCAGTTCTTC. It encodes CASSLRGGSANEQFF.